This TCR beta chain derives from a study of PD-1 blockade in classical Hodgkin lymphoma. Notes on the study in general: Reported findings placed baseline TCR diversity lower in newly diagnosed patients (compared with healthy donors).

V lost 4 bases and J lost 0, with 12 bases in between. This CDR3 has 15 residues. CDR1 SEHNR and CDR2 FQNEAQ come from the germline V gene (reference sequence). Of note for this clone: Its antigen is not identified.

Each of the patients experienced relapse following autologous stem cell transplantation, and their brentuximab vedotin exposure differed. Thawed PBMCs were subjected to magnetic negative selection, which yielded isolated CD8+ T cells. The protocol was immunoSEQ multiplex PCR, while the TCRdb copy is restricted to in-frame clones and leaves out a portion. The table includes 25,000 to 30,000 clones, 85% to 90% detected once. This specimen was CD8+ T cells from blood, taken at baseline. The J gene is TRBJ1-2, the V gene TRBV7-9, with D unresolved. The TCR was taken from a human donor with classical Hodgkin lymphoma. CDR3 nucleotides: TGTGCCAGCAGCTCCACCGACAAAACTAACTATGGCTACACCTTC. Translation: CASSSTDKTNYGYTF.